The TCR beta chain under discussion was sequenced for a study of cytotoxic CD8 clonotypes in ibrutinib-treated CLL (dated by TCRdb to about 2021). For the study in its entirety: The cohort included roughly 15 treatment-naive and some twelve relapsed/refractory patients; 17 to 18 were IGHV unmutated. Partial responses were observed in about 25 patients and complete responses in 2; after a median follow-up of around 68 months, remission was maintained in approximately 14 patients and progression was observed in roughly twelve. The response samples were drawn at a median of roughly eleven months into treatment, with a range of about 6 to 36 months. Samples averaged roughly 260,000 productive templates and approximately 100,000 productive rearrangements. Longitudinal samples were available for about 30% of the roughly 86 trial participants. Cryopreserved peripheral blood mononuclear cells were obtained before treatment, at response, and at either sustained remission or disease progression. Every sample from remission and from progressive disease was obtained while the patients were still on ibrutinib.

Taken from the germline V gene, the CDR1 and CDR2 loops are SGHRS and YFSETQ. Reading from cysteine to phenylalanine, the CDR3 counts 15 amino acids. Of the read, only the CDR3 DNA is kept; its 45 bases are in frame from base 1. Trimming removed 0 bases from V and 6 bases from J, leaving 12 bases between the germline ends. Each clonotype received, on average, approximately 9.9x coverage in deep resolution sequencing performed on a MiSeq, where the target depth lay between 1 in 1 million and 1 in 200,000 T cells. The immunoSEQ hsTCRB Kit was used to generate TCR beta libraries. On the study's bioinformatics: ImmunoSEQ Data Assistant and ImmunoSEQ Analyzer were used for data analysis, and V, D and J genes were assigned according to IMGT definitions. Clonality was computed as one minus normalized Shannon entropy of productive rearrangement frequencies, ranging from 0 to 1. Only overrepresented clonotypes making up at least 0.05% of each patient's repertoire were included in the public clonotype analysis. Repertoires from 10 to 15 age-matched healthy donors in immuneACCESS were used as clonality controls. The source is immuneACCESS, and TCRdb retained only in-frame sequences with V and J called. Part of the clones is not carried over; for the studies checked, unresolved V genes explain less than half of this, and the remainder is unexplained. Clone size and the V and J calls come from that table; the DNA yielded D and trimming. A total of hundreds of thousands of clones appear in this sample, about 75% of them only once. The ten top clones hold 5.9% of the sample.

This clone was detected only once. The antigen it recognizes is unknown. The input lacks base qualities; no much larger clone sits a single base away. The time point label of this sample denotes: about 11 months on ibrutinib. For TCR beta library preparation, roughly 2 micrograms of genomic DNA were extracted from the cryopreserved PBMCs. High-throughput TCR beta sequencing was performed on longitudinal blood samples from CLL patients receiving ibrutinib monotherapy. The patients took part in an open-label, single-center phase 2 trial of ibrutinib monotherapy. The study at large found these results: At baseline, clonality was higher than in age-matched healthy donors and showed a strong correlation with circulating CD8+ T-cell counts. Clonality rose at ibrutinib response, remained stable during sustained remission, and dropped back toward baseline at progression. Public clonotypes were rare and either shrank or stayed stable during treatment, and the rise in clonality at ibrutinib response reflected expansion of private clonotypes. Sustained-remission and progressing patients did not have matched sampling times, and lymph node repertoires were not examined.

This TCR derives from a human donor with chronic lymphocytic leukemia. The chain was built from TRBV5-1 and TRBJ2-2; tentative D gene TRBD2, with 5 bases matching. This specimen was PBMCs, taken after 12 months of ibrutinib treatment. CDR3 sequence: CASSLEGSEAGELFF. At the DNA level, the sequence is TGCGCCAGCAGCTTGGAAGGGTCGGAGGCCGGGGAGCTGTTTTTT.